Listed below are T cell receptor beta chains from one sample, sequenced in a study of cytomegalovirus exposure and HLA in healthy donors. The protocol was immunoSEQ multiplex PCR, while the TCRdb copy is restricted to in-frame clones and leaves out a portion. The sample carries approximately 150,000 clones, around 80% recorded once. The material sequenced was PBMCs. The receptor source for this set is a man between 18 and 35 years old in good health and CMV-seropositive. Each CDR3 is given with its conserved first and last residue. Fields, in order: V gene, J gene, D gene, clone size, CDR3 DNA, CDR3 protein. The D gene is left open where the match is weak. Clone size, where shown, is once, few, many, or a class for clones that have expanded.

>TRBV30|TRBJ2-5|TRBD2|few
TGTGCCTGGAGTGCGCTAGCGGGCGGCCTCGGGGAAGAGACCCAGTACTTC
CAWSALAGGLGEETQYF
>TRBV11-1|TRBJ2-7|TRBD1|NA
TGTGCCAGCAGCCAGGACAGGGGGCATAGGGAGCAGTACTTC
CASSQDRGHREQYF
>TRBV5-4|TRBJ1-2|TRBD1|NA
TGTGCCAGCAGCTCCGGACAGGGAAACTATGGCTACACCTTC
CASSSGQGNYGYTF
>TRBV30|TRBJ2-6|NA|once
TGTGCCTGGAACAGGTTATACTCTGGGGCCAACGTCCTGACTTTC
CAWNRLYSGANVLTF
>TRBV27|TRBJ2-7|TRBD1|NA
TGTGCCAGCAGTGTCCGGGACAGGACAACCTACGAGCAGTACTTC
CASSVRDRTTYEQYF
>TRBV9|TRBJ1-1|NA|NA
TGTGCCAGCAGCGTAGTTCGCAGTCGGAACACTGAAGCTTTCTTT
CASSVVRSRNTEAFF
>TRBV5-5|TRBJ2-7|NA|NA
TGTGCCAGCAGCTTGGCGGGGAGCTCCTACGAGCAGTACTTC
CASSLAGSSYEQYF
>TRBV6-1|TRBJ1-5|NA|NA
TGTGCCAGCAGTGAACAGGCGGGGGCAAATCAGCCCCAGCATTTT
CASSEQAGANQPQHF
>TRBV10-3|TRBJ1-2|NA|NA
TGTGCCATCAGTGAAGGGGAAATCTATAACTATGGCTACACCTTC
CAISEGEIYNYGYTF
>TRBV30|TRBJ2-7|NA|NA
TGTGCCACCAATATGAGGTGGTCGGGCGAGCAGTACTTC
CATNMRWSGEQYF
>TRBV11-1|TRBJ1-1|NA|NA
TGTGCCAGCAGCTTAGCGGTGGGGGGGCGTCTGAACACTGAAGCTTTCTTT
CASSLAVGGRLNTEAFF
>TRBV6-1|TRBJ2-1|NA|NA
TGTGCCAGCAGGTACTACAATGAGCAGTTCTTC
CASRYYNEQFF
>TRBV19|TRBJ1-1|NA|NA
TGTGCCAGTGGGGGCGGGCCCATGAACACTGAAGCTTTCTTT
CASGGGPMNTEAFF
>TRBV6-5|TRBJ2-1|TRBD1|NA
TGTGCCAGCGGTCCTCCGGGACAGGGGGGGGAGCAGTTCTTC
CASGPPGQGGEQFF
>TRBV19|TRBJ2-5|TRBD2|few
TGTGCCAGTAGCTTTTTAGCGGGAGACGGAAAGACCCAGTACTTC
CASSFLAGDGKTQYF
>TRBV6-1|TRBJ2-1|TRBD2|NA
TGTGCCAGCATCGCGGGAGGGGGCTCCTACAATGAGCAGTTCTTC
CASIAGGGSYNEQFF
>TRBV5-6|TRBJ1-6|TRBD1|NA
TGTGCCAGCAGCGCGAGAGGGACAGGGATAAAATCACCCCTCCACTTT
CASSARGTGIKSPLHF
>TRBV7-6|TRBJ1-4|NA|once
TGTGCCAGCAGCTTAGGGCAGGGCCCTCTAAGGGAAAAACTGTTTTTT
CASSLGQGPLREKLFF
>TRBV27|TRBJ2-3|TRBD2|NA
TGTGCCAGCAGTCCACCTAGCGGGACCGCCCTCACAGATACGCAGTATTTT
CASSPPSGTALTDTQYF
>TRBV10-3|TRBJ2-3|TRBD1|NA
TGTGCCATCAGTGAGCCGGGACAGATAGAATCCCGTTCCCCAGATACGCAGTATTTT
CAISEPGQIESRSPDTQYF
>TRBV28|TRBJ2-3|TRBD2|NA
TGTGCCAGCAGTTTAATAGCGGGAGGGAGCACAGATACGCAGTATTTT
CASSLIAGGSTDTQYF
>TRBV28|TRBJ1-4|NA|NA
TGTGCCAGCAGCTCCGGGGGGGCGGAGGGGGAAAAACTGTTTTTT
CASSSGGAEGEKLFF
>TRBV30|TRBJ2-3|NA|NA
TGTGCCTGGACGTTAGAGTGGACTGCGCAGTATTTT
CAWTLEWTAQYF
>TRBV7-9|TRBJ2-2|TRBD1|NA
TGTGCCAGCAGCGAAAAGAGGGGGCAGGTCGGGGAGCTGTTTTTT
CASSEKRGQVGELFF
>TRBV13|TRBJ2-3|TRBD1|NA
TGTGCCAGCAGCGCATACCGGAGACAGGGGGATAGGGATACGCAGTATTTT
CASSAYRRQGDRDTQYF
>TRBV19|TRBJ1-4|TRBD1|NA
TGTGCCAGTAGCCGTACAGGGGTCGTTAATGAAAAACTGTTTTTT
CASSRTGVVNEKLFF
>TRBV5-1|TRBJ1-1|NA|few
TGCGCCAGCAGCCATTCAATTGGTTTAGACACTGAAGCTTTCTTT
CASSHSIGLDTEAFF
>TRBV27|TRBJ2-2|NA|NA
TGTGCCAGCAGTCGGTACGGCGGGGAGCTGTTTTTT
CASSRYGGELFF
>TRBV7-8|TRBJ2-7|TRBD1|few
TGTGCCAGCAGCTTAAGCAGGGGGCGATCCTACGAGCAGTACTTC
CASSLSRGRSYEQYF
>TRBV5-1|TRBJ2-7|TRBD2|NA
TGCGCCAGCAGCTTGGCTAGCGGGATCTACGAGCAGTACTTC
CASSLASGIYEQYF
>TRBV7-2|TRBJ1-5|NA|few
TGTGCCAGCAGCTTAGGACAGAACAATCAGCCCCAGCATTTT
CASSLGQNNQPQHF
>TRBV18|TRBJ2-5|TRBD2|few
TGTGCCAGCTCACCAAGGGAGGGCAGGGAGACCCAGTACTTC
CASSPREGRETQYF
>TRBV7-9|TRBJ1-1|TRBD1|NA
TGTGCCAGCAGCTGGGACAGTCAAGCTTTCTTT
CASSWDSQAFF
>TRBV6-1|TRBJ2-7|NA|NA
TGTGCCAGCAGGGAACTACTGTTCGGCGAGCAGTACTTC
CASRELLFGEQYF
>TRBV4-2|TRBJ2-1|TRBD2|NA
TGTGCCAGCAGCCAAGAAATGGGAGCTAGCGGGAGGGATGAGCAGTTCTTC
CASSQEMGASGRDEQFF
>TRBV5-1|TRBJ2-5|NA|NA
TGCGCCAGCAGCTTGGGAGGCCAAGAGACCCAGTACTTC
CASSLGGQETQYF
>TRBV25-1|TRBJ2-6|NA|once
TGTGCCAGCAGTGTGGACAGCCACTCTGGGGCCAACGTCCTGACTTTC
CASSVDSHSGANVLTF
>TRBV9|TRBJ2-1|TRBD2|NA
TGTGCCAGCAGCGTAGCAGATAGCGGGAGGAATGAGCAGTTCTTC
CASSVADSGRNEQFF
>TRBV27|TRBJ1-5|TRBD1|NA
TGTGCCAGCAGTTTACTCGGGACAGGGGGCCCCGAACATTTT
CASSLLGTGGPEHF
>TRBV5-6|TRBJ2-7|NA|NA
TGTGCCAGCAGCCGGACAGCCTCCTACGAGCAGTACTTC
CASSRTASYEQYF
>TRBV5-4|TRBJ2-7|TRBD2|NA
TGTGCCAGCAGCCTATCCTCGGGACTAGGAAGCGAGCAGTACTTC
CASSLSSGLGSEQYF
>TRBV10-3|TRBJ2-7|NA|NA
TGTGCCATCAGTGTTGGACCTGAGGGCTACGAGCAGTACTTC
CAISVGPEGYEQYF
>TRBV5-6|TRBJ2-7|NA|NA
TGTGCCAGCAGTCAATGGGACTGGTCCTCCTACGAGCAGTACTTC
CASSQWDWSSYEQYF
>TRBV10-2|TRBJ1-5|NA|NA
TGCGCCAGCCGGGATGGCAATCAGCCCCAGCATTTT
CASRDGNQPQHF
>TRBV2|TRBJ2-2|NA|NA
TGTGCCAGCAGTAAGGAGGTTTCACGCACCGGGGAGCTGTTTTTT
CASSKEVSRTGELFF
>TRBV9|TRBJ2-3|NA|NA
TGTGCCAGCAGCGTAGGGACGGCGGGAATTATGATAGATACGCAGTATTTT
CASSVGTAGIMIDTQYF
>TRBV18|TRBJ1-4|NA|NA
TGTGCCAGCTCACCGAACCGGGACACATATGAAAAACTGTTTTTT
CASSPNRDTYEKLFF
>TRBV19|TRBJ1-4|TRBD1|NA
TGTGCCAGTAGTTCCAGACAGGGTGGCAATGAAAAACTGTTTTTT
CASSSRQGGNEKLFF
>TRBV6-5|TRBJ1-1|TRBD1|few
TGTGCCAGCAGTTACTCGAGGGGGCCGGAAGCTTTCTTT
CASSYSRGPEAFF
>TRBV19|TRBJ2-7|NA|NA
TGTGCCAGTACCACTCCCGGGAGTTACGAGCAGTACTTC
CASTTPGSYEQYF
>TRBV25-1|TRBJ2-1|TRBD2|NA
TGTGCCAGCAGTGGTGGACTAGCGGGAGTCAATGAGCAGTTCTTC
CASSGGLAGVNEQFF
>TRBV29-1|TRBJ1-5|NA|NA
TGCAGCGTTGAGGAGGGCGTGGGCAATCAGCCCCAGCATTTT
CSVEEGVGNQPQHF
>TRBV4-1|TRBJ2-3|NA|NA
TGCGCCAGCAGCCAACCTAGTCGGACAGATACGCAGTATTTT
CASSQPSRTDTQYF